These 29 T cell receptor beta chains share one sample of origin, sequenced in a study of cytomegalovirus exposure and HLA in healthy donors. PCR was performed using 60 Vbeta and 13 Jbeta primers. TCRdb keeps only in-frame clones here, not all; method: immunoSEQ multiplex PCR. The data hold 150,000 to 200,000 clones, with roughly 79% observed a single time. Source material: PBMCs. The source is a woman between 25 and 40 years old in good health and CMV-seropositive.

The rearrangement links TRBV7-9 to TRBJ1-3; D is unclear. CDR1 SEHNR and CDR2 FQNEAQ come from the germline V gene (reference sequence). V lost 5 bases to trimming and J lost 4 bases, with 15 bases between them. CDR3 length: 15 residues. As DNA, the CDR3 is TGTGCCAGCAGCCCGAGTCTCGGGAGAGGAAACACCATATATTTT. As protein: CASSPSLGRGNTIYF.

This clone was observed once. This chain links TRBV5-1 with TRBJ2-7; maybe TRBD1 (6 bases). The CDR3 covers 15 residues. CDR1 and CDR2 from the germline V gene are SGHRS and YFSETQ. V was clipped by 7 bases and J by 5 bases, with 22 bases between them. The CDR3 sequence: CASAKGRGYAHEQYF. Here the CDR3 DNA reads TGCGCCAGCGCAAAAGGTAGGGGGTACGCTCACGAGCAGTACTTC. Using reference TRBV5-1 and TRBJ2-7 for the parts outside the CDR3, the full variable domain is KAGVTQTPRYLIKTRGQQVTLSCSPISGHRSVSWYQQTPGQGLQFLFEYFSETQRNKGNFPGRFSGRQFSNSRSEMNVSTLELGDSALYLCASAKGRGYAHEQYFGPGTRLTVT.

The chain recombines TRBV29-1 with TRBJ1-1; a weak D match, TRBD1 (6 bases). Germline CDR1 is SQVTM and CDR2 is ANQGSEA. The CDR3 consists of 12 residues. V was shortened by 3 bases and J by 5 bases, with 10 bases between the two germline ends. In DNA form, the CDR3 reads TGCAGCGTTGATCAGGGGAAGACTGAAGCTTTCTTT. Translating gives CSVDQGKTEAFF.

The chain has TRBV5-1 and TRBJ2-3; D is perhaps TRBD1 (5 bases). V lost 4 bases and J lost 3, with 21 bases in between. Germline-derived CDR1 and CDR2 are SGHRS and YFSETQ. The CDR3 spans 17 residues. Here the CDR3 DNA reads TGCGCCAGCAGCCCTCCAGGGCCCTCCCTCGGGACAGATACGCAGTATTTT. The encoded protein is CASSPPGPSLGTDTQYF. Based on the CDR3 plus reference TRBV5-1 and TRBJ2-3, the full variable domain is KAGVTQTPRYLIKTRGQQVTLSCSPISGHRSVSWYQQTPGQGLQFLFEYFSETQRNKGNFPGRFSGRQFSNSRSEMNVSTLELGDSALYLCASSPPGPSLGTDTQYFGPGTRLTVL.

This chain connects TRBV5-6 to TRBJ2-7; 7 bases are shared with TRBD2. V lost 2 bases to trimming and J lost 6 bases; unmatched junction nucleotides: 5. The CDR3 loop spans 13 amino acids. Germline values: CDR1 SGHDT, CDR2 YYEEEE. As DNA, the CDR3 is TGTGCCAGCAGCTTAGGACTAGTCCGCGAGCAGTACTTC. Translation: CASSLGLVREQYF.

This clone was counted between two and nine times. Written as DNA, the CDR3 is TGTGCCAGCGCCCCGGGCAATCAGCCCCAGCATTTT. Its translation: CASAPGNQPQHF. The genes are TRBV6-6 and TRBJ1-5; D unclear. The V and J ends lost 8 bases and 2 bases respectively, with 7 bases between them. The CDR3 extends over 12 amino acids. Germline CDR1 reads MNHNY; CDR2 reads SVGAGI (reference sequence).

The chain recombines TRBV28 with TRBJ1-3; D may be TRBD1 (5 bases). CDR1 and CDR2 from the germline V gene are MDHEN and SYDVKM. The CDR3 spans 12 residues. The V end was cut by 10 bases, the J end by 4 bases, with 11 bases between. CDR3 bases: TGTGCCACAGAAAGGGGAGGAAACACCATATATTTT. It codes for CATERGGNTIYF.

The rearrangement uses TRBV27 and TRBJ1-2, with D possibly matching TRBD1 (6 bases). Germline CDR1 reads MNHEY; CDR2 reads SMNVEV (reference sequence). V was cut by 8 bases and J by 10 bases, with 23 bases left in between. The CDR3 loop spans 14 amino acids. DNA of the CDR3: TGTGCCAGCCCTAAATACCAGTGGGGGCAGAACTACACCTTC. It codes for CASPKYQWGQNYTF.

The chain uses TRBV6-5 and TRBJ1-2; a weak D match, TRBD1 (5 bases). This CDR3 region has 15 residues. Germline V gene data show CDR1 as MNHEY and CDR2 as SVGAGI. Trimming shortened V by 0 bases and J by 3 bases, and 11 bases separated the two germline ends. The CDR3 spells CASSYSPGPYYGYTF. DNA of the CDR3: TGTGCCAGCAGTTACTCGCCAGGGCCTTACTATGGCTACACCTTC.

V gene TRBV29-1 combines with J gene TRBJ2-1; D remains ambiguous. Germline V gives CDR1 SQVTM, CDR2 ANQGSEA. V lost 4 bases and J lost 4, with 8 bases in between. The CDR3 sequence is 12 residues long. The CDR3 is CSVGQTYNEQFF. The CDR3 nucleotides are TGCAGCGTTGGTCAAACTTACAATGAGCAGTTCTTC.

The rearrangement uses TRBV5-4 and TRBJ1-1, with 7 bases fitting TRBD1. The CDR3 spans 14 residues. V was clipped by 2 bases and J by 5 bases; unmatched bases: 6. Germline V lookup: CDR1 SGHNT, CDR2 YYREEE (reference sequence). The DNA of the CDR3 is TGTGCCAGCAGCTTAAGGGGGCGCGGGACTGAAGCTTTCTTT. Translation gives CASSLRGRGTEAFF. Supplemented by reference TRBV5-4 and TRBJ1-1, the full variable domain reads ETGVTQSPTHLIKTRGQQVTLRCSSQSGHNTVSWYQQALGQGPQFIFQYYREEENGRGNFPPRFSGLQFPNYSSELNVNALELDDSALYLCASSLRGRGTEAFFGQGTRLTVV.

This chain links TRBV5-1 with TRBJ1-1; the D gene is possibly TRBD1 (5 bases). CDR3 size: 18 residues. V lost 0 bases and J 2 bases, leaving 20 bases between the germline ends. Germline V gene sequence: CDR1 SGHRS, CDR2 YFSETQ. DNA for the CDR3: TGCGCCAGCAGCTTGGAGGCCAGGGCCCTTTATTTAAACACTGAAGCTTTCTTT. Protein product: CASSLEARALYLNTEAFF.

The chain links TRBV11-2 to TRBJ2-1; the D gene is possibly TRBD1 (7 bases). The CDR3 runs 12 residues. Trimming pared 5 bases from V and 8 bases from J, leaving 10 bases between. Germline V gene lookup returns CDR1 SGHAT and CDR2 FQNNGV. The CDR3 nucleotides are TGTGCCAGCAGCCAGGGGGGCCATGAGCAGTTCTTC. Protein sequence: CASSQGGHEQFF.

This chain connects TRBV19 to TRBJ2-1, with D hard to call. Trimming stripped 4 bases from V and 2 bases from J, with 6 bases between. The CDR3 totals 13 residues. Germline values: CDR1 LNHDA, CDR2 SQIVND (reference sequence). The CDR3 sequence is CASSSGPYNEQFF. The CDR3 DNA sequence: TGTGCCAGTAGTAGCGGTCCCTACAATGAGCAGTTCTTC.

V and J are TRBV7-2 and TRBJ2-3, with D unresolved. Germline V lookup: CDR1 SGHTA, CDR2 FQGNSA. Trimming removed 0 bases from V and 0 bases from J, with 7 bases in between. CDR3 length equals 15 residues. Here the CDR3 reads CASSLARRSTDTQYF. Written as DNA, the CDR3 is TGTGCCAGCAGCTTAGCCCGGCGGAGCACAGATACGCAGTATTTT.

The J gene is TRBJ2-1, the V gene TRBV10-3; TRBD2 matches 10 bases. V was clipped by 2 bases and J by 8 bases; unmatched bases: 3. The CDR3 is 14 amino acids. Germline V gene sequence: CDR1 ENHRY, CDR2 SYGVKD. The chain's CDR3 is CAISEGLAGDEQFF. As DNA, the CDR3 is TGTGCCATCAGTGAGGGCCTAGCGGGGGATGAGCAGTTCTTC.

The rearrangement uses TRBV19 and TRBJ2-3; D is perhaps TRBD2 (6 bases). The V end was cut by 6 bases, the J end by 6 bases, with 31 bases between. From germline, CDR1 is LNHDA and CDR2 SQIVND (reference sequence). The CDR3 extends over 19 amino acids. The CDR3 loop reads CASSARIPFRESKSDTQYF. As DNA, the CDR3 is TGTGCCAGTAGCGCACGTATACCTTTCCGGGAGTCTAAATCGGATACGCAGTATTTT. The full variable domain, completed using reference TRBV19 and TRBJ2-3, is DGGITQSPKYLFRKEGQNVTLSCEQNLNHDAMYWYRQDPGQGLRLIYYSQIVNDFQKGDIAEGYSVSREKKESFPLTVTSAQKNPTAFYLCASSARIPFRESKSDTQYFGPGTRLTVL.

This chain connects TRBV6-1 to TRBJ1-2, with a tentative D call TRBD1 (5 bases). V was trimmed by 1 base and J by 4 bases, leaving 10 bases between them. The CDR3 has 14 residues. The germline V gene has CDR1 MNHNS and CDR2 SASEGT. The CDR3 region is CASSEGGGIYGYTF. CDR3 nucleotide sequence: TGTGCCAGCAGTGAAGGGGGCGGAATCTATGGCTACACCTTC.

The chain is built from TRBV7-2 and TRBJ1-5; D remains ambiguous. CDR3 length: 12 amino acids. CDR1 is SGHTA and CDR2 is FQGNSA in the germline V gene. Trimming took 4 bases from V and 6 from J, leaving 7 bases between them. The CDR3 protein is CASSSPGQPQHF. The CDR3 DNA follows: TGTGCCAGCAGCTCCCCCGGTCAGCCCCAGCATTTT. The whole variable domain, remainder taken from reference TRBV7-2 and TRBJ1-5, is GAGVSQSPSNKVTEKGKDVELRCDPISGHTALYWYRQSLGQGLEFLIYFQGNSAPDKSGLPSDRFSAERTGGSVSTLTIQRTQQEDSAVYLCASSSPGQPQHFGDGTRLSIL.

J is TRBJ1-5 and V is TRBV5-5; TRBD1 matches at 8 bases. Germline CDR1 reads SGHKS; CDR2 reads YYEKEE (reference sequence). This CDR3 contains 17 residues. The J segment lost 4 bases and the V segment lost 3 bases, leaving 12 bases of the junction unmatched. The CDR3 DNA reads TGTGCCAGCAGCTCGACAGGGGCCGGGGTAGGAAATCAGCCCCAGCATTTT. It codes for CASSSTGAGVGNQPQHF.

The chain joins TRBV5-1 to TRBJ2-5; TRBD2 agrees at 8 bases. The V segment lost 0 bases and the J segment 5 bases; nucleotides outside the gene matches: 9. The CDR3 has 16 residues. Per germline, CDR1 SGHRS and CDR2 YFSETQ. The CDR3 region is CASSLEGREAGETQYF. The DNA for the CDR3 is TGCGCCAGCAGCTTGGAAGGGCGGGAGGCTGGGGAGACCCAGTACTTC.

This chain connects TRBV27 to TRBJ2-1, with D possibly being TRBD2 (6 bases). The V gene's germline CDR1 is MNHEY and CDR2 SMNVEV (reference sequence). Trimming took 3 bases from V and 3 from J, leaving 9 bases between them. CDR3 length equals 14 residues. CDR3 protein: CASSFGGSYNEQFF. In DNA form, the CDR3 reads TGTGCCAGCAGTTTCGGGGGTAGCTACAATGAGCAGTTCTTC.

The chain carries TRBV5-1 and TRBJ1-6; D is uncertain. Germline CDR1 is SGHRS and CDR2 is YFSETQ. The CDR3 sequence is 16 residues long. The germline V and J ends were trimmed by 2 bases and 6 bases, with 15 bases remaining between them. CDR3 region: CASSFDLRVPNSPLHF. In DNA form, the CDR3 reads TGCGCCAGCAGCTTTGATCTGCGGGTACCTAATTCACCCCTCCACTTT.

The V and J genes are TRBV28 and TRBJ1-1; no reliable D call. V was trimmed by 3 bases and J by 6 bases, leaving 11 bases between them. Germline lookup yields CDR1 MDHEN and CDR2 SYDVKM. CDR3 size: 13 residues. The CDR3 DNA is TGTGCCAGCAGTTTGATCGGGGTTGCTGAAGCTTTCTTT. Translating gives CASSLIGVAEAFF. Combining the CDR3 with reference TRBV28 and TRBJ1-1 gives the whole variable domain DVKVTQSSRYLVKRTGEKVFLECVQDMDHENMFWYRQDPGLGLRLIYFSYDVKMKEKGDIPEGYSVSREKKERFSLILESASTNQTSMYLCASSLIGVAEAFFGQGTRLTVV.

Details on this clone: At one end the junction does not follow the germline gene, possibly because of a read error. The rearrangement joins TRBV2 to TRBJ1-2, with D hard to call. The CDR3 is made up of 11 amino acids. Germline V gives CDR1 SNHLY, CDR2 FYNNEI. The CDR3 bases are TGTGCCAGCAGTGAAGCGAAAGCGGGAGCCTTC. It codes for CASSEAKAGAF.

This chain connects TRBV30 to TRBJ1-2; 8 positions match TRBD1. CDR3 length: 13 amino acids. Germline values: CDR1 GTSNPN, CDR2 SVGIG (reference sequence). Trimming cost V 0 bases and J 8 bases; bases outside gene matches: 5. This CDR3 reads CAWSVKQGGGYTF. DNA of the CDR3: TGTGCCTGGAGTGTAAAACAGGGGGGGGGCTACACCTTC.

The chain employs TRBV9 and TRBJ2-7; D unclear. Germline V gene data show CDR1 as SGDLS and CDR2 as YYNGEE. The CDR3 totals 10 residues. V was pared by 5 bases and J by 5 bases, with 5 bases between. CDR3 region: CASRPDEQYF. For the CDR3, the DNA is TGTGCCAGCAGACCAGACGAGCAGTACTTC. Combining the CDR3 with reference TRBV9 and TRBJ2-7 gives the whole variable domain DSGVTQTPKHLITATGQRVTLRCSPRSGDLSVYWYQQSLDQGLQFLIQYYNGEERAKGNILERFSAQQFPDLHSELNLSSLELGDSALYFCASRPDEQYFGPGTRLTVT.

The CDR3 spells CASSAPSGGIEFQETQYF. The DNA for the CDR3 is TGCGCCAGCAGCGCTCCTAGCGGGGGTATCGAGTTCCAAGAGACCCAGTACTTC. The chain joins TRBV5-1 to TRBJ2-5; 10 bases are a match to TRBD2. Germline CDR1 SGHRS, CDR2 YFSETQ. The CDR3 has 18 residues. Trimming cost V 4 bases and J 1 base; bases outside gene matches: 13.

The V and J genes are TRBV7-6 and TRBJ1-5; D uncertain. V was trimmed by 1 base and J by 3 bases, leaving 4 bases between them. The CDR3 runs to 13 residues. The germline V gene encodes CDR1 SGHVS and CDR2 FNYEAQ. CDR3 nucleotides: TGTGCCAGCAGCTTAGACACCAATCAGCCCCAGCATTTT. Protein sequence: CASSLDTNQPQHF.